A selection of T cell receptor beta chains follows, all from one sample in a study of T cell changes during pregnancy in multiple sclerosis. Repertoires were generated with immunoSEQ multiplex PCR, while TCRdb's copy carries only in-frame clones and drops some. Of 80,000 or so clones in the sample, 92% were seen once. Sample: peripheral blood, taken before pregnancy. The source of these receptors is a female donor with multiple sclerosis, enrolled in a pregnancy study. The CDR3 runs from the conserved cysteine through the conserved F or W. D genes are given only for firm matches. A clone size is listed for some rows: how often the clone was seen (once, few, many), or a class if it is expanded.

clone_size	v_call	j_call	d_call	cdr3_aa	cdr3_nt
once	TRBV30	TRBJ1-5	-	CAWSDWGGQPQHF	TGTGCCTGGAGTGACTGGGGGGGACAGCCCCAGCATTTT
-	TRBV5-1	TRBJ2-7	-	CASSLARSSSYEQYF	TGCGCCAGCAGCTTGGCCAGATCCTCCTCCTACGAGCAGTACTTC
-	TRBV5-1	TRBJ1-1	-	CASSLWQNTEAFF	TGCGCCAGCAGCTTGTGGCAGAACACTGAAGCTTTCTTT
-	TRBV9	TRBJ1-3	TRBD1	CASSVARQGSSGNTIYF	TGTGCCAGCAGCGTAGCCCGACAGGGGTCCTCTGGAAACACCATATATTTT
-	TRBV30	TRBJ1-4	-	CAWNRGGREKLFF	TGTGCCTGGAATAGGGGAGGTCGGGAAAAACTGTTTTTT
-	TRBV9	TRBJ2-5	TRBD1	CASSIQGEETQYF	TGTGCCAGCAGTATACAGGGGGAAGAGACCCAGTACTTC
-	TRBV11-2	TRBJ1-6	-	CASSLVGTNNSPLHF	TGTGCCAGCAGCTTAGTTGGGACAAATAATTCACCCCTCCACTTT
-	TRBV5-4	TRBJ2-7	-	CASSSDTSYEQYF	TGTGCCAGCAGCTCTGACACCTCCTACGAGCAGTACTTC
-	TRBV18	TRBJ1-3	TRBD1	CASSPAGTGGNTIYF	TGTGCCAGCTCACCCGCCGGGACAGGGGGGAACACCATATATTTT
-	TRBV4-1	TRBJ1-2	TRBD1	CASSQGPGQRYGYTF	TGCGCCAGCAGCCAAGGACCGGGACAGCGATATGGCTACACCTTC
-	TRBV4-1	TRBJ2-7	TRBD1	CASSGQGAEQYF	TGCGCCAGCAGCGGACAGGGTGCCGAGCAGTACTTC
-	TRBV2	TRBJ2-5	-	CASSDLAEQETQYF	TGTGCCAGCAGTGACTTGGCGGAACAAGAGACCCAGTACTTC
once	TRBV27	TRBJ1-6	-	CASSWGEPNSPLHF	TGTGCCAGCAGTTGGGGGGAACCTAATTCACCCCTCCACTTT
-	TRBV6-1	TRBJ1-2	-	CASSEVNGGQRSGYTF	TGTGCCAGCAGTGAAGTAAACGGTGGACAGAGGAGTGGCTACACCTTC
-	TRBV18	TRBJ2-3	-	CASSPRAGNPTDTQYF	TGTGCCAGCTCACCACGGGCCGGGAATCCCACAGATACGCAGTATTTT
-	TRBV30	TRBJ1-1	-	CAWSPGLRNTEAFF	TGTGCCTGGAGTCCGGGACTGCGGAACACTGAAGCTTTCTTT
-	TRBV5-1	TRBJ2-7	TRBD2	CASSSGTSGGAHEQYF	TGCGCCAGCAGCTCCGGGACTAGCGGGGGGGCACACGAGCAGTACTTC
-	TRBV9	TRBJ1-4	-	CASSPAGGTNEKLFF	TGTGCCAGCAGCCCGGCGGGGGGAACTAATGAAAAACTGTTTTTT
-	TRBV23-1	TRBJ1-5	TRBD1	CASSRGRLWGQGALGNQPQHF	TGCGCCAGCAGTCGGGGACGACTGTGGGGACAGGGGGCCCTCGGGAATCAGCCCCAGCATTTT
-	TRBV5-6	TRBJ1-5	-	CASSLSWAQPQHF	TGTGCCAGCAGCTTGTCGTGGGCACAGCCCCAGCATTTT